The rows below give T cell receptor beta chains drawn from one sample of a study of Graves' ophthalmopathy and Graves' hyperthyroidism. TCRdb processed the multiplex PCR reads anew with MiXCR; each CDR3 protein has one entry. The sample consists of under 800,000 distinct CDR3 sequences, about 20% of them appearing once. The specimen sequenced was peripheral blood. These receptors were taken from a woman under 30 with stable Graves' hyperthyroidism. Some clones in this sample may be carry-over from other donors' samples. Both conserved end residues are trimmed from each CDR3. A D gene is named only where the DNA matches it firmly.

v_call: TRBV18; d_call: TRBD2; j_call: TRBJ2-5; cdr3_aa: ASSPPASGRAGKETQY
v_call: TRBV20-1; d_call: .; j_call: TRBJ1-2; cdr3_aa: SASSRESYGYT
v_call: TRBV7-2; d_call: TRBD1; j_call: TRBJ1-5; cdr3_aa: ASSAGDSSNQPQH
v_call: TRBV19; d_call: .; j_call: TRBJ1-5; cdr3_aa: ASRTWGTQGEPQH
v_call: TRBV12-3/TRBV12-4; d_call: .; j_call: TRBJ1-5; cdr3_aa: ASSSRQAPNQPQH
v_call: TRBV12-3/TRBV12-4; d_call: TRBD2; j_call: TRBJ2-7; cdr3_aa: ASSFAALLAGKAYEQY
v_call: TRBV20-1; d_call: TRBD2; j_call: TRBJ2-5; cdr3_aa: SARDGVAGLETQY
v_call: TRBV19; d_call: .; j_call: TRBJ1-2; cdr3_aa: ASSKARTYGYT
v_call: TRBV19; d_call: .; j_call: TRBJ2-7; cdr3_aa: ASSTPAAEQY
v_call: TRBV20-1; d_call: .; j_call: TRBJ2-5; cdr3_aa: SARIVTAQETQY